The rows below give T cell receptor beta chains drawn from one sample of a study of blood T cell repertoires in COVID-19. Produced via immunoSEQ multiplex PCR; TCRdb's table is partial and in-frame only. This table holds roughly 65,000 clones, roughly 73% found once. Input material: peripheral blood. Receptor source: a human donor in a cohort sampled during active COVID-19. The CDR3 runs from the conserved cysteine through the conserved F or W. A D gene is named only where the DNA matches it firmly. Size is stated for part of the rows, as once, few or many counts, or as a class when the clone is expanded.

TRBJ2-7,TRBD1,.,TRBV7-9,TGTGCCAGCACCCTAAGGGACAGCTCCTACGAGCAGTACTTC,CASTLRDSSYEQYF
TRBJ2-2,.,.,TRBV9,TGTGCCAGCAGCGTAGCGGCAGGGGCGAACACCGGGGAGCTGTTTTTT,CASSVAAGANTGELFF
TRBJ2-2,TRBD2,.,TRBV2,TGTGCCAGCAGGGATCTAGCGGGAGGAGCGAACACCGGGGAGCTGTTTTTT,CASRDLAGGANTGELFF
TRBJ2-1,TRBD2,few,TRBV5-1,TGCGCCAGCCGACCTGTCGGACTAGCGGGGAATGAGCAGTTCTTC,CASRPVGLAGNEQFF
TRBJ1-6,.,few,TRBV18,TGTGCCAGCTCACCTGACAGTACTAATTCACCCCTCCACTTT,CASSPDSTNSPLHF
TRBJ2-6,.,.,TRBV5-1,TGCGCCAGCAGCTTGGCCAGGGCTGGGGCCAACGTCCTGACTTTC,CASSLARAGANVLTF
TRBJ1-4,.,.,TRBV5-1,TGCGCCAGCAGCTTGCAGGCCGCTAATGAAAAACTGTTTTTT,CASSLQAANEKLFF
TRBJ2-2,.,once,TRBV5-1,TGCGCCAGCAGCAAAAGACAAGTCGCGAACACCGGGGAGCTGTTTTTT,CASSKRQVANTGELFF
TRBJ1-4,TRBD1,.,TRBV4-2,TGTGCCAGCAGCCATGCGAGAGGGGGCCCTGAAAAACTGTTTTTT,CASSHARGGPEKLFF
TRBJ1-4,TRBD1,.,TRBV6-4,TGTGCCACCACTACGGAACAGGGGGCGTCGGGAGAAAAACTGTTTTTT,CATTTEQGASGEKLFF
TRBJ1-2,.,.,TRBV7-9,TGTGCCAGTGGCCCTATTGGGCGCTATGGCTACACCTTC,CASGPIGRYGYTF
TRBJ2-5,.,.,TRBV5-1,TGCGCCAGCAGCTTGCAGGCGCAAGAGACCCAGTACTTC,CASSLQAQETQYF
TRBJ1-3,TRBD1,few,TRBV9,TGTGCCAGCAGCGTAAATACTGGGCAGGGGGCTGGAAACACCATATATTTT,CASSVNTGQGAGNTIYF
TRBJ1-3,.,.,TRBV11-1,TGTGCCAGCAGCCCGGTAACTGGAAACACCATATATTTT,CASSPVTGNTIYF
TRBJ1-5,.,.,TRBV4-1,TGCGCCAGCAGCCAGGGGCAGGGCAATCAGCCCCAGCATTTT,CASSQGQGNQPQHF
TRBJ1-6,.,.,TRBV15,TGTGCCACCAGCAGAGGTAGAAATTCACCCCTCCACTTT,CATSRGRNSPLHF
TRBJ2-1,TRBD1,.,TRBV14,TGTGCCAGCAGCCAAGGGTTGGGACAGGGGTCCTACAATGAGCAGTTCTTC,CASSQGLGQGSYNEQFF
TRBJ1-1,.,.,TRBV19,TGTGCCAGTAGTGGCAGGGCAATCTCTGAAGCTTTCTTT,CASSGRAISEAFF
TRBJ2-3,TRBD1,.,TRBV5-4,TGTGCCAGCACCCCGAGGACAGGGAGCACAGATACGCAGTATTTT,CASTPRTGSTDTQYF
TRBJ2-7,.,once,TRBV6-1,TGTGCCAGCAGTGAAGCGCCCCAGGGAATCTACGAGCAGTACTTC,CASSEAPQGIYEQYF
TRBJ1-2,TRBD1,.,TRBV6-1,TGTGCCAGCAGTGAAGGGACAGGGGTGTATGGCTACACCTTC,CASSEGTGVYGYTF
TRBJ1-3,TRBD1,.,TRBV28,TGTGCCAGCATCCTCAGGGGGGGAAACACCATATATTTT,CASILRGGNTIYF
TRBJ1-1,TRBD1,.,TRBV9,TGTGCCAGCAGCGTAGAGGACAGGGGAGTGTACACTGAAGCTTTCTTT,CASSVEDRGVYTEAFF
TRBJ2-5,.,few,TRBV9,TGTGCCAGCAGCGGGACATCCACCAGGGAGACCCAGTACTTC,CASSGTSTRETQYF
TRBJ1-6,.,once,TRBV4-1,TGCGCCAGCAGCACCCTAACCCCACAGGGTGCACCCCTCCACTTT,CASSTLTPQGAPLHF
TRBJ1-1,TRBD1,.,TRBV19,TGTGCCAGTAGTATAATGGGACAGTCGAACACTGAAGCTTTCTTT,CASSIMGQSNTEAFF
TRBJ1-3,.,.,TRBV9,TGTGCCAGCAGCGTAGGGCAGGGAAACACCATATATTTT,CASSVGQGNTIYF
TRBJ1-6,TRBD1,few,TRBV28,TGTGCCAGCAGTTTGTCAAAGGGGGCTGCCGGTTCACCCCTCCACTTT,CASSLSKGAAGSPLHF
TRBJ1-6,.,once,TRBV27,TGTGCCAGCAGTTTTACAGGGAATAATTCACCCCTCCACTTT,CASSFTGNNSPLHF
TRBJ1-2,.,.,TRBV12-3/TRBV12-4,TGTGCCAGCAGTTACGGGGAGGGCTATGGCTACACCTTC,CASSYGEGYGYTF
TRBJ1-1,.,.,TRBV11-2,TGTGCCAGCAGCCTAGCTGGCAGGGGAAACACTGAAGCTTTCTTT,CASSLAGRGNTEAFF
TRBJ1-1,.,.,TRBV5-1,TGCGCCAGCAGCACGATGCCGGGGAACCCTGAAGCTTTCTTT,CASSTMPGNPEAFF
TRBJ2-3,.,.,TRBV6-4,TGTGCCAGCAGTGACCAGCGCGCAGATACGCAGTATTTT,CASSDQRADTQYF
TRBJ2-7,TRBD1,.,TRBV9,TGTGCCAGCAGCCCTCGGGACAGGGGAAACTACGAGCAGTACTTC,CASSPRDRGNYEQYF
TRBJ1-6,.,.,TRBV14,TGTGCCAGCAAGTGGGCTGGATTGAATTCACCCCTCCACTTT,CASKWAGLNSPLHF
TRBJ2-3,.,.,TRBV6-4,TGTGCCAGCAGTATCTCTCTGGCCACAGATACGCAGTATTTT,CASSISLATDTQYF
TRBJ1-2,.,.,TRBV27,TGTGCCAGCAGTTATGGACTGACGACTGGCTACACCTTC,CASSYGLTTGYTF
TRBJ1-1,TRBD1,.,TRBV5-8,TGTGCCAGCAGCCCTGGGACAGGGAGGGCCACTGAAGCTTTCTTT,CASSPGTGRATEAFF
TRBJ2-2,.,.,TRBV24-1,TGTGCCACCGGACGGGATCCGAGCACCGGGGAGCTGTTTTTT,CATGRDPSTGELFF
TRBJ1-5,TRBD1,.,TRBV6-5,TGTGCCAGCAAACAGGGGGCGAGCAATCAGCCCCAGCATTTT,CASKQGASNQPQHF
TRBJ2-7,TRBD2,once,TRBV18,TGTGCCAGCTCACCACTCGGGGGGGCCGACGAGCAGTACTTC,CASSPLGGADEQYF
TRBJ1-1,TRBD1,.,TRBV5-1,TGCGCCAGCAGCTTGAGTCCCGGGACAGTAACGAACACTGAAGCTTTCTTT,CASSLSPGTVTNTEAFF
TRBJ2-7,.,.,TRBV2,TGTGCCAGCAGTGAAGGACTGTATCAGCAGTACTTC,CASSEGLYQQYF